These 15 T cell receptor beta chains share one sample of origin, sequenced in a study of cytomegalovirus exposure and HLA in healthy donors. PCR was performed using 60 Vbeta and 13 Jbeta primers. The table came from immunoSEQ multiplex PCR; TCRdb's copy has only in-frame clones and leaves some out. The sample lists about 150,000 clones, over 80% occurring once. Material: PBMCs. The receptor source for this set is a male donor in good health and CMV-seropositive.

For this clone: Other DNA sequences in this specimen translate into the identical CDR3. The rearrangement links TRBV18 to TRBJ1-2, with D uncertain. Germline V gene data show CDR1 as KGHSH and CDR2 as LQKENI. The CDR3 consists of 14 residues. V was clipped by 3 bases and J by 0 bases, with 8 bases between them. The CDR3 DNA sequence: TGTGCCAGCTCACCGGGGAGTACTAACTATGGCTACACCTTC. Amino acid sequence: CASSPGSTNYGYTF.

CDR3 amino acids: CASSLPLAGPYNEQFF. The CDR3 coding sequence is TGTGCCAGCAGTTTACCGCTAGCGGGCCCCTACAATGAGCAGTTCTTC. The V and J genes are TRBV6-6 and TRBJ2-1; TRBD2 matches at 8 bases. The junction had 7 bases not matched to a gene; V was cut back by 4 bases and J by 2 bases. The V gene's germline CDR1 is MNHNY and CDR2 SVGAGI (reference sequence). The CDR3 runs to 16 residues.

In DNA, the CDR3 is TGTGCCAGCAGCCAAGAGACAGGGGGCTCACATCTTGGTCCCTATGGCTACACCTTC. This translates into CASSQETGGSHLGPYGYTF. The chain joins TRBV4-2 to TRBJ1-2; TRBD1 matches 10 bases. Germline lookup yields CDR1 LGHNA and CDR2 YNFKEQ. The CDR3 is 19 residues long. The junction had 14 bases not matched to a gene; V was cut back by 0 bases and J by 4 bases.

This clone was counted only a few times. The chain recombines TRBV7-2 with TRBJ1-1, with 7 bases aligning to TRBD1. V shed 4 bases, J shed 1 base, and the junction held 12 bases outside the gene matches. This CDR3 is built from 17 residues. Per the germline V gene, CDR1 is SGHTA and CDR2 is FQGNSA. The chain's CDR3 is CASSYRGARTGNTEAFF. The CDR3 region has the DNA TGTGCCAGCAGCTACCGTGGTGCGAGGACAGGGAACACTGAAGCTTTCTTT.

The chain uses TRBV6-6 and TRBJ2-2; perhaps TRBD2 as D (5 bases). V lost 2 bases to trimming and J lost 6 bases, with 13 bases between them. Germline CDR1 and CDR2: MNHNY and SVGAGI (reference sequence). This CDR3 has 15 amino acids. The CDR3 protein is CASSYELGWSGELFF. The CDR3 DNA reads TGTGCCAGCAGTTACGAACTAGGATGGTCCGGGGAGCTGTTTTTT.

This clone was detected only once. The chain links TRBV2 to TRBJ2-7, with 7 bases that match TRBD1. The germline gives CDR1 SNHLY, CDR2 FYNNEI. This CDR3 spans 12 amino acids. The trim removed 4 bases at V and 3 bases at J, leaving 0 bases unmatched. CDR3 sequence: CASSGQGYEQYF. As DNA, the CDR3 is TGTGCCAGCAGTGGACAGGGCTACGAGCAGTACTTC.

The chain uses TRBV29-1 and TRBJ2-2; unclear D gene. The germline V and J ends were trimmed by 6 bases and 3 bases, with 8 bases remaining between them. The CDR3 is made up of 12 amino acids. The germline V gene has CDR1 SQVTM and CDR2 ANQGSEA. CDR3: CSVRSYTGELFF. CDR3 coding DNA: TGCAGCGTCCGTAGTTACACCGGGGAGCTGTTTTTT.

As to this clone: Compared with germline, one end of the junction differs, possibly owing to a read error. The V and J genes are TRBV7-9 and TRBJ1-2; 7 bases fit TRBD1. In germline, CDR1 is SEHNR, CDR2 FQNEAQ (reference sequence). The CDR3 has 13 amino acids. The CDR3 protein is CSSSPGQSYGYTF. The CDR3 DNA reads as TGTTCCAGCAGCCCGGGACAGAGCTATGGCTACACCTTC.

The rearrangement uses TRBV7-9 and TRBJ1-2; D not certain. The CDR3 extends over 14 amino acids. The germline V gene encodes CDR1 SEHNR and CDR2 FQNEAQ (reference sequence). The ends were cut back, 2 bases at V and 4 bases at J, with 11 bases in the middle. CDR3 protein: CASSLSGEAYGYTF. The CDR3 bases are TGTGCCAGCAGCTTAAGTGGCGAGGCCTATGGCTACACCTTC.

This rearrangement joins TRBV7-2 to TRBJ2-5; TRBD2 matches at 10 bases. The CDR3 runs to 15 residues. The V gene's germline CDR1 is SGHTA and CDR2 FQGNSA. After removal of 1 base from V and 2 bases from J, the junction contained 1 base not matched to a gene. In DNA, the CDR3 is TGTGCCAGCAGCTTAGGGACTAGCGGACAAGAGACCCAGTACTTC. This gives the protein CASSLGTSGQETQYF.

Details on this clone: A read error may produce the germline difference seen at one junction end. This chain's CDR3 is CASSSYLSVPFSHEQYF. For the CDR3, the DNA is TGTGCCAGCAGTTCGTACCTAAGCGTCCCCTTCTCCCACGAGCAGTACTTC. The V call is TRBV28, the J call TRBJ2-7; no clear D gene. Germline CDR1 reads MDHEN; CDR2 reads SYDVKM. The CDR3 length is 17 residues.

V is TRBV19 and J is TRBJ1-2; D is unclear. V lost 7 bases and J 4 bases, leaving 19 bases between the germline ends. The CDR3 contains 15 residues. From germline, CDR1 is LNHDA and CDR2 SQIVND (reference sequence). CDR3 nucleotide sequence: TGTGCCAGTACCACCCCCCGGCAGGCGTTCTATGGCTACACCTTC. This translates into CASTTPRQAFYGYTF.

This clone was counted between two and nine times. CDR3 sequence reads: CASSTDHGGETQYF. CDR3 bases: TGTGCCAGTAGTACAGACCACGGGGGGGAGACCCAGTACTTC. The rearrangement links TRBV19 to TRBJ2-5; 7 bases align to TRBD2. Per germline, CDR1 LNHDA and CDR2 SQIVND (reference sequence). With 4 bases clipped from V and 5 bases from J, the junction kept 7 bases outside the gene matches. The length of the CDR3 is 14 residues.

The chain couples TRBV7-3 to TRBJ2-1, with D perhaps TRBD1 (5 bases). The ends were cut back, 5 bases at V and 7 bases at J, with 24 bases in the middle. Germline V gives CDR1 SGHTA, CDR2 FQGTGA. The CDR3 is 17 amino acids. As DNA, the CDR3 is TGTGCCAGCAGCCGAGGCATAAGGGGTGGACCTTTGAATGAGCAGTTCTTC. It translates to CASSRGIRGGPLNEQFF. The full variable domain, its missing parts supplied by reference TRBV7-3 and TRBJ2-1, is GAGVSQTPSNKVTEKGKYVELRCDPISGHTALYWYRQSLGQGPEFLIYFQGTGAADDSGLPNDRFFAVRPEGSVSTLKIQRTERGDSAVYLCASSRGIRGGPLNEQFFGPGTRLTVL.

V usage is TRBV7-8 and J usage is TRBJ1-1; D ambiguous. The CDR3 runs 12 residues. V was pared by 4 bases and J by 8 bases, with 11 bases between. Looked up from germline, CDR1 is SGHVS and CDR2 is FQNEAQ. The CDR3 here is CASSSQHVEAFF. The CDR3 DNA is TGTGCCAGCAGCTCACAGCATGTCGAAGCTTTCTTT.